Presented here are 21 T cell receptor beta chains from one specimen sequenced in a study of tumor and adjacent non-tumor tissue in lung cancer. A modified ARM-PCR protocol with three rounds of nested PCR amplified TCRbeta. From the multiplex PCR reads, TCRdb called clonotypes with MiXCR, one entry per CDR3 protein. The top ten hold 9.5% to 15% of the sample, which has 120,000 or so distinct CDR3 sequences, about 66% seen once. This sample's RNA came from whole unsorted tissue. Sequencing used lung tumor tissue. These receptors all stem from a young man with non-small cell lung cancer.

In this sample, this clonotype turned up a few times. A read error is possible here, since a much larger clone lies one base away. The chain couples TRBV20-1 to TRBJ2-1; TRBD2 agrees at 7 bases. Germline lookup yields CDR1 DFQATT and CDR2 SNEGSKA (reference sequence). V lost 7 bases to trimming and J lost 4 bases; unmatched junction nucleotides: 10. CDR3 length: 14 residues. CDR3 coding DNA: TGCAGTGTTCTAAGGACTAGGTCATACAATGAGCAGTTCTTC. It encodes CSVLRTRSYNEQFF.

CDR3: CASSLDGGGPYKQYF. CDR3 DNA sequence: TGTGCCAGCAGCTTGGATGGGGGGGGTCCTTACAAGCAGTACTTC. The chain carries TRBV5-5 and TRBJ2-7; 7 bases are shared with TRBD2. Germline lookup yields CDR1 SGHKS and CDR2 YYEKEE (reference sequence). The CDR3 totals 15 residues. V shed 0 bases and J 8 bases; nucleotides not matched to a gene: 11.

Worth noting for this clonotype: It may be a read error: a sequence one base away is much more abundant. J is TRBJ2-3 and V is TRBV10-3; perhaps TRBD2 as D (7 bases). CDR1 ENHRY and CDR2 SYGVKD come from the germline V gene. The CDR3 is 15 amino acids. CDR3 protein: CAINLEGGATVTQYF. CDR3 bases: TGTGCCATCAACCTGGAGGGGGGGGCGACAGTTACGCAGTATTTT.

This clonotype counts as medium-sized. As DNA, the CDR3 is TGCAGTGCTGTCGGGACAGGGGGATCTGGCTACACCTTC. Protein sequence: CSAVGTGGSGYTF. The chain has TRBV20-1 and TRBJ1-2, with TRBD1 identical over 11 bases. V dropped 5 bases and J dropped 7; count of bases not matched to a gene: 6. This CDR3 has 13 amino acids. Looked up from germline, CDR1 is DFQATT and CDR2 is SNEGSKA (reference sequence).

Of note for this clonotype: Mismatch with germline at one junction end may stem from a read error. The chain links TRBV20-1 to TRBJ2-3, with D possibly matching TRBD2 (6 bases). Germline V gene sequence: CDR1 DFQATT, CDR2 SNEGSKA (reference sequence). The CDR3 loop spans 15 amino acids. CDR3 sequence reads: CSPSALGGATDRQYF. The CDR3, as DNA: TGCAGTCCTTCGGCCCTCGGCGGGGCCACAGATAGGCAGTATTTT.

This clonotype has only a few counts. The chain has TRBV6-6 and TRBJ2-4, with 12 nucleotides matching TRBD1. Germline-derived CDR1 and CDR2 are MNHNY and SVGAGI (reference sequence). The CDR3 loop spans 18 amino acids. Unmatched junction bases numbered 7, after V lost 4 bases and J lost 0 bases. In DNA form, the CDR3 reads TGTGCCAGCAGTTCTCTCGGGACAGGGGGCTCAGCCAAAAACATTCAGTACTTC. Amino acid sequence: CASSSLGTGGSAKNIQYF.

This clonotype showed up many times. The CDR3 DNA follows: TGCAGTGCTAGAAGTTGGGGGACTTACACAGATACGCAGTATTTT. It encodes CSARSWGTYTDTQYF. This chain uses TRBV20-1 with TRBJ2-3, with a weak D call TRBD2 (6 bases). This CDR3 region has 15 residues. The germline CDR1 and CDR2 sequences are DFQATT and SNEGSKA (reference sequence). Deletions cut 2 bases from V and 2 bases from J, with 14 bases between.

At least ten counts were recorded for this clonotype. The J gene is TRBJ2-3, the V gene TRBV29-1, with TRBD2 identical over 11 bases. The germline V gene has CDR1 SQVTM and CDR2 ANQGSEA. This CDR3 has 15 amino acids. After removal of 7 bases from V and 2 bases from J, the junction contained 8 bases not matched to a gene. The CDR3, as DNA: TGCAGCGGGCGCCTAGCGGGGGGCTTCACAGATACGCAGTATTTT. Translating gives CSGRLAGGFTDTQYF.

This clonotype is medium-sized within its sample. Written as DNA, the CDR3 is TGCAGCGTTGCGAGGGTTCCCTCTGGAAACACCATATATTTT. Amino acids: CSVARVPSGNTIYF. The gene calls are TRBV29-1 and TRBJ1-3; D remains unclear. V was shortened by 4 bases and J by 0 bases, with 10 bases between the two germline ends. This CDR3 region has 14 residues. Germline CDR1 SQVTM, CDR2 ANQGSEA.

This clonotype was picked up many times. V gene TRBV12-5 combines with J gene TRBJ1-5, with a weak D call TRBD1 (6 bases). Germline assignment: CDR1 LGHNT and CDR2 FRNRAP. V gave up 1 base and J gave up 7 bases, with 20 bases separating them. The CDR3 covers 17 residues. The CDR3 loop reads CASGLDFLSGGRQPQHF. In DNA form, the CDR3 reads TGTGCTAGTGGTTTGGACTTTCTTTCGGGGGGCCGGCAGCCCCAGCATTTT.

The rearrangement uses TRBV11-2 and TRBJ1-1; 9 bases match TRBD1. In germline, CDR1 is SGHAT, CDR2 FQNNGV. The CDR3 length is 11 residues. CDR3 DNA: TGTTCCACTGGGACAGGGTCTGAAGCTTTCTTT. Protein product: CSTGTGSEAFF. The variable domain in full, with the rest retrieved from reference TRBV11-2 and TRBJ1-1, is EAGVAQSPRYKIIEKRQSVAFWCNPISGHATLYWYQQILGQGPKLLIQFQNNGVVDDSQLPKDRFSAERLKGVDSTLKIQPAKLEDSAVYLCSTGTGSEAFFGQGTRLTVV.

CDR3 nucleotide sequence: TGTGCCATCAGTGTGTCGAACTGGGATGGCGAGCAGTACTTC. This codes for CAISVSNWDGEQYF. The chain employs TRBV10-3 and TRBJ2-7; D not certain. Trimming took off 4 bases at V and 6 bases at J, with 16 bases between the two ends. CDR1 ENHRY and CDR2 SYGVKD come from the germline V gene. The CDR3 extends over 14 amino acids.

As for this clonotype: The junction shows a germline mismatch at one end, possibly a read error. This chain connects TRBV11-2 to TRBJ2-3; TRBD2 agrees at 10 bases. Per germline, CDR1 SGHAT and CDR2 FQNNGV. This CDR3 region has 16 residues. DNA of the CDR3: TGTGCCTGCAGCCATACTAGCGGGGTTAGCACAGATACGCAGTATTTT. This encodes CACSHTSGVSTDTQYF.

For this clonotype: At one end, the junction sequence differs from germline, possibly due to a read error. The rearrangement joins TRBV6-1 to TRBJ1-4, with D possibly TRBD1 on 6 matching bases. CDR1 and CDR2 from the germline V gene are MNHNS and SASEGT. CDR3 length: 14 amino acids. The CDR3 sequence is CVSSPGHFNEKLFF. As DNA, the CDR3 is TGTGTCAGCAGTCCGGGACACTTTAATGAAAAACTGTTTTTT.

Comment on this clonotype: Its ends do not fully match the called genes, so a read error is possible. This chain joins TRBV29-1 and TRBJ2-3; 9 bases map to TRBD2. CDR1 is SQVTM, CDR2 ANQGSEA, per germline. The CDR3 totals 14 residues. The CDR3 here is CSARASGATDTQYF. The CDR3 region has the DNA TGTAGCGCGCGGGCTAGCGGGGCTACAGATACGCAGTATTTT.

This clonotype occurred a few times. V usage is TRBV7-9 and J usage is TRBJ1-1; D call uncertain. CDR1 is SEHNR and CDR2 is FQNEAQ in the germline V gene (reference sequence). The CDR3 runs to 11 residues. V was trimmed by 5 bases and J by 10 bases, leaving 11 bases between them. The CDR3 spells CASSLSGRAFF. CDR3 DNA: TGTGCCAGCAGCCTCTCGGGGAGAGCTTTCTTT.

This clonotype was seen at least ten times. The chain's CDR3 is CASSSVSDTQYF. CDR3 bases: TGTGCCAGCAGTTCTGTGTCAGATACGCAGTATTTT. J is TRBJ2-3 and V is TRBV12-3 or TRBV12-4; D is uncertain. The CDR3 contains 12 residues. Trimming pared 4 bases from V and 4 bases from J, leaving 6 bases between.

This clonotype was counted at least ten times. The chain employs TRBV29-1 and TRBJ2-7; the match to TRBD2 covers 8 bases. The CDR3 covers 15 residues. Germline assignment: CDR1 SQVTM and CDR2 ANQGSEA. V gave up 1 base and J gave up 2 bases; unmatched junction bases: 7. The chain's CDR3 is CSVEGPSGPTYEQYF. The CDR3, as DNA: TGCAGCGTTGAAGGCCCTAGCGGGCCAACCTACGAGCAGTACTTC.

On this clonotype itself: The conserved final phenylalanine or tryptophan is absent from the CDR3, which likely points to a read error. V and J are TRBV7-9 and TRBJ1-2; D call uncertain. Germline CDR1 is SEHNR and CDR2 is FQNEAQ (reference sequence). V lost 0 bases and J lost 8, with 10 bases in between. CDR3 length: 13 residues. CDR3 sequence reads: CASSLARAGGYTS. In nucleotides, the CDR3 is TGTGCCAGCAGCTTAGCGAGGGCCGGGGGCTACACCTCC.

This clonotype has a count of ten or more. The chain has TRBV6-2 or TRBV6-3 and TRBJ2-3; 9 bases are shared with TRBD2. The CDR3 has 15 amino acids. Looked up from germline, CDR1 is MNHEY and CDR2 is SVGEGT. The V segment lost 6 bases and the J segment 4 bases; nucleotides outside the gene matches: 8. CDR3 loop: CASRLGTSFPDTQYF. The CDR3 region has the DNA TGTGCCAGCAGACTCGGGACTAGCTTCCCAGATACGCAGTATTTT.

Here the CDR3 DNA reads TGTGCCAGCAGTGGGCTAGCGGGAGGAAGCTACGAGCAGTACTTC. Translation gives CASSGLAGGSYEQYF. V gene TRBV25-1 combines with J gene TRBJ2-7, with 11 bases identical to TRBD2. From germline, CDR1 is MGHDK and CDR2 SYGVNS. The CDR3 consists of 15 residues. With V trimmed by 4 bases and J by 3 bases, 5 bases remained unmatched.